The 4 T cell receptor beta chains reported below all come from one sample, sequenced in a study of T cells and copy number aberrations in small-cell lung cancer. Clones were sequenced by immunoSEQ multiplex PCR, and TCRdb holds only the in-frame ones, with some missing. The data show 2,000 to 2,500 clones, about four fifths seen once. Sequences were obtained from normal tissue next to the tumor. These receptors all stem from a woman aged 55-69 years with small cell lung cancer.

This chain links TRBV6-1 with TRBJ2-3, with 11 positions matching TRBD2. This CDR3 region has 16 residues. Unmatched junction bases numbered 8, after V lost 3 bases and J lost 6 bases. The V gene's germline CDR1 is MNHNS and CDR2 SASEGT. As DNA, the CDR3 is TGTGCCAGCAGTGATTTAGCGGGAGGGCCTAGTGATACGCAGTATTTT. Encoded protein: CASSDLAGGPSDTQYF.

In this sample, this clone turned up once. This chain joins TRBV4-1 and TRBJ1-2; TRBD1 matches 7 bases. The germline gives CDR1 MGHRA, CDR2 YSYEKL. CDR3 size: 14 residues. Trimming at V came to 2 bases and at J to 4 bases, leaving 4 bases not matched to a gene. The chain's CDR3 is CASSQIQGTYGYTF. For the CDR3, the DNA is TGCGCCAGCAGCCAAATACAGGGGACCTATGGCTACACCTTC.

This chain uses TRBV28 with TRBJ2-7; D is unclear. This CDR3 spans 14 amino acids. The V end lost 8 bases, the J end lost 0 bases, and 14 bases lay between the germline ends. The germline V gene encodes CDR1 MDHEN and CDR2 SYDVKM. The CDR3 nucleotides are TGTGCCAGCCTAAGCTCCGGACCCTCCTACGAGCAGTACTTC. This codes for CASLSSGPSYEQYF.

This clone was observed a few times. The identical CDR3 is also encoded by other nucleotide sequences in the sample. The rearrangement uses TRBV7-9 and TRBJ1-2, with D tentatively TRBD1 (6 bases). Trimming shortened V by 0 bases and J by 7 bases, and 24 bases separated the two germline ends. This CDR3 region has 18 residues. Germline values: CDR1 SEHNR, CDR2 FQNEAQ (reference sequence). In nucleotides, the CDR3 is TGTGCCAGCAGCTTAGCTGGGGCAGGGAGGACTAAACAGGGTGGCTACACCTTC. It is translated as CASSLAGAGRTKQGGYTF.